This is a list of T cell receptor beta chains from one sample in a study of Graves' ophthalmopathy and Graves' hyperthyroidism. Each CDR3 protein gets one entry after TCRdb re-called the multiplex PCR reads with MiXCR. The profile shows roughly 350,000 distinct CDR3 sequences, roughly 17% of them singletons. The source material was peripheral blood. The origin of the receptors is an adult woman with stable Graves' hyperthyroidism. CDR3s include the opening cysteine and the closing phenylalanine or tryptophan. A D gene is named only where the DNA matches it firmly. Clone size is shown for a subset of rows, as once, few, many or a class of expanded clone.

TRBV5-1,.,.,TRBJ2-7,TGCGCCAGCAGCAGGACAGTGTTCGAGCAGTACTTC,CASSRTVFEQYF
TRBV12-3/TRBV12-4,.,many,TRBJ2-7,TGTGCCAGCAGTCGTGGGGACGGCTACGAGCAGTACTTC,CASSRGDGYEQYF
TRBV20-1,.,many,TRBJ2-7,TGCAGTGCTAGTAGGGACGAGCAGTACTTC,CSASRDEQYF
TRBV5-1,.,few,TRBJ1-1,TGCGCCAGCAGCTTGGATGGGGGTAACTCTGAAGCTTTCTTT,CASSLDGGNSEAFF
TRBV3-1,.,.,TRBJ2-7,TGTGCCAGCAGCCAAGATGGGGGCCGGTACGAGCAGTACTTC,CASSQDGGRYEQYF
TRBV20-1,.,.,TRBJ1-5,TGCAGTGCTAGGCGGGGTTGGGATAGCAATCAGCCCCAGCATTTT,CSARRGWDSNQPQHF
TRBV6-1,TRBD1,.,TRBJ1-5,TGTGCCAGCAGCCAAAGGACAGGGACCAATCAGCCCCAGCATTTT,CASSQRTGTNQPQHF
TRBV12-3/TRBV12-4,.,many,TRBJ1-2,TGTGCCAGCAGTCCGACGGACTATGGCTACACCTTC,CASSPTDYGYTF
TRBV12-3/TRBV12-4,.,many,TRBJ1-5,TGTGCCAGCAGCCCAGGGGATGGGCAGCCCCAGCATTTT,CASSPGDGQPQHF
TRBV2,TRBD1,many,TRBJ1-1,TGTGCCAGCACTGTACAGGGGGCCCCAATGAACACTGAAGCTTTCTTT,CASTVQGAPMNTEAFF